What follows describes a single TCR beta chain. Methods used by the authors: It was from reference gene primer amplification that nucleated cell counts were estimated. Only in-frame clones appear in the TCRdb table, and some are missing; sequencing was by immunoSEQ multiplex PCR. The V and J calls and clone size come from that table; D and trimming were worked out from the DNA. Among roughly 300,000 clones listed, more than 85% were seen once. The sample is drawn from a study of blood T cell repertoires in COVID-19. CDR1 and CDR2 (germline): SGHAT, FQNNGV. The ends were cut back, 3 bases at V and 3 bases at J, with 5 bases in the middle. This CDR3 comprises 12 residues. Participants reported their clinical history, and cohort assignment relied on those reports. The study counted Cohort 3 donors as recovered given two negative PCRs, clearance, or symptom resolution.

This clonotype was obtained from a woman in her 30s who had recovered from COVID-19. The sample comprised PBMCs or T cells enriched from blood (not recorded which). The chain links TRBV11-2 to TRBJ2-5; D is undetermined. The CDR3 nucleotides are TGTGCCAGCAGCTTTTTCGAAGAGACCCAGTACTTC. It is translated as CASSFFEETQYF.